Shown below are 6 T cell receptor beta chains from a single sample sequenced in a study of monozygotic twins with inflammatory bowel disease. TCRdb reprocessed the 5' RACE reads and stores each CDR3 protein as one record, lacking DNA. This sample's table has around 400,000 distinct CDR3 sequences. Material for sequencing was blood. The receptors were gathered from a human donor with ulcerative colitis or Crohn's disease, or a healthy co-twin of an affected twin (not recorded which).

The chain employs TRBV11-2 and TRBJ2-2. CDR3 length equals 15 residues. Germline V gives CDR1 SGHAT, CDR2 FQNNGV. CDR3 region: CASSLNSRSTGELFF.

The chain carries TRBV27 and TRBJ1-5; TCRdb's D call, TRBD1, is unchecked because there is no DNA. The V gene's germline CDR1 is MNHEY and CDR2 SMNVEV (reference sequence). This CDR3 region has 14 residues. CDR3 sequence: CASSFRGMGQPQHF.

The chain carries TRBV6-1 and TRBJ2-7; TCRdb's D gene call, TRBD2, goes unchecked for lack of DNA. CDR1 is MNHNS and CDR2 is SASEGT in the germline V gene. The CDR3 runs 17 residues. The CDR3 reads CASNPGLAGGATYEQYF.

J is TRBJ1-5 and V is TRBV20-1; TCRdb calls TRBD1, which cannot be checked without DNA. The CDR3 consists of 13 residues. Per the germline V gene, CDR1 is DFQATT and CDR2 is SNEGSKA (reference sequence). The CDR3 sequence: CSAWGVGNQPQHF.

The V gene is TRBV12-3 or TRBV12-4, the J gene TRBJ2-5; as DNA is missing, the TRBD1 call by TCRdb cannot be tested. The length of the CDR3 is 14 residues. The chain's CDR3 is CASSHGQGAATQYF.

This chain connects TRBV5-1 to TRBJ1-1; lacking DNA, the TRBD1 call made by TCRdb goes unchecked. Germline V CDR1 and CDR2: SGHRS, YFSETQ. This CDR3 is 14 amino acids long. CDR3: CASSLDAGWTEAFF.